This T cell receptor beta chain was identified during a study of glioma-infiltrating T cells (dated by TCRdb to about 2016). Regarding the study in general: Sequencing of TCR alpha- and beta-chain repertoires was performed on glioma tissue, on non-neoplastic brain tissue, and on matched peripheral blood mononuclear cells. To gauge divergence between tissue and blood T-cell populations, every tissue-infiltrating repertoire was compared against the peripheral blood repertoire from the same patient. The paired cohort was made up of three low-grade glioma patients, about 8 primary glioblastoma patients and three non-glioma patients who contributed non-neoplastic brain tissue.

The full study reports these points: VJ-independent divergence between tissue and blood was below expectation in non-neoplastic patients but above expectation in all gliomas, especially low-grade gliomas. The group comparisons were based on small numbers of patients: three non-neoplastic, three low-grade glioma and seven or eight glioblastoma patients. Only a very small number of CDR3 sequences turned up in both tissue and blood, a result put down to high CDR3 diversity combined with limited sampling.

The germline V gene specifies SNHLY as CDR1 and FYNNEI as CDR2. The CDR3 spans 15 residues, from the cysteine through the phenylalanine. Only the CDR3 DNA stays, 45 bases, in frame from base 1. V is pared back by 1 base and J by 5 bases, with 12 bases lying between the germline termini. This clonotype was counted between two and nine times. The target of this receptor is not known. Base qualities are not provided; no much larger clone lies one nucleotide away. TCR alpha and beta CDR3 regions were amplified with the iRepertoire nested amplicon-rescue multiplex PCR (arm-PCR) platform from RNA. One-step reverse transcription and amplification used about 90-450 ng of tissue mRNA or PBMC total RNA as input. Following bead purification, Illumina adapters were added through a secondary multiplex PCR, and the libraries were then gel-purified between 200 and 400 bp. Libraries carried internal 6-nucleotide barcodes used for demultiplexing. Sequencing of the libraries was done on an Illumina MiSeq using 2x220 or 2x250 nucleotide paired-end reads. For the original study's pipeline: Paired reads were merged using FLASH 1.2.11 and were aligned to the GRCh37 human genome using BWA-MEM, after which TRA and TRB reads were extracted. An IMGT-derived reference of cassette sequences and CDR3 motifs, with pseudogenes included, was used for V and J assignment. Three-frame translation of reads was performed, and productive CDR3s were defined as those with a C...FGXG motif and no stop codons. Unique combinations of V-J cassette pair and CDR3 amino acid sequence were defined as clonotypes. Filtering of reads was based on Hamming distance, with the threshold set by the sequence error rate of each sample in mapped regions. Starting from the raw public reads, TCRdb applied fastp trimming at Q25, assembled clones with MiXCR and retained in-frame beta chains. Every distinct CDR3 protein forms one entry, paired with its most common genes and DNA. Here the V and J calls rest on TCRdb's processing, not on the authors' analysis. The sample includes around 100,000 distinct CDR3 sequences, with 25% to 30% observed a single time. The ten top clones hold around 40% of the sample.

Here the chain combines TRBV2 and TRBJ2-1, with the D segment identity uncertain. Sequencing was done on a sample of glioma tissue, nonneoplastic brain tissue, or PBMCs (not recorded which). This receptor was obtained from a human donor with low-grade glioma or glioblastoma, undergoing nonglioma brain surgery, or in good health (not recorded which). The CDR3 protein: CASSEDLPSHNEQFF. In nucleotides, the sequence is TGTGCCAGCAGTGAAGACCTACCCTCTCACAATGAGCAGTTCTTC.